This T cell receptor (beta chain) stems from a study of blood T cell repertoires in COVID-19. Study details: Samples representing acute and convalescent COVID-19 were sourced from the United States, Italy and Spain.

Germline-derived CDR1 and CDR2 are SQVTM and ANQGSEA. The CDR3 extends over 15 amino acids. Note on this clone: One junction end disagrees with the germline gene, perhaps due to a read error.

As handled by the study authors: Reference gene primer amplification gave nucleated cell count estimates. Sequenced by immunoSEQ multiplex PCR; TCRdb stores in-frame clones only, minus some. V and J calls and clone size are as listed in that table; D and trimming were resolved from the DNA. The table lists roughly 100,000 clones, 70% to 90% of them singletons. V usage is TRBV29-1 and J usage is TRBJ2-4; D is possibly TRBD1 (6 bases). This receptor was taken from a woman aged 80 or over with acute or convalescent COVID-19. Material for sequencing was peripheral blood. CDR3 bases: TGCAGCGTCCCCAACAGGGAAGGGACCAAAAACATTCAGTACTTT. Encoded protein: CSVPNREGTKNIQYF.